This entry describes one T cell receptor (beta chain). No antigen is known for it. One base away there is no much larger clone; base qualities are not given. This record belongs to a study of T cell responses to AZD1222 COVID-19 vaccine (TCRdb year 2021). Turning to the overall study: AZD1222 recipients with second doses at about 4 weeks or about 12 weeks were pooled, because spike-specific TCR depth and breadth did not differ between schedules. A total of just over 230 trial participants underwent TCR sequencing, of whom nearly 210 had received two doses of AZD1222 and some 26 had received two doses of the MenACWY control vaccine. Enrollment into the trials was organized by age into subgroups of 18-55, 56-69 and 70-plus years, and those subgroups contained roughly 150, 30 and 60 TCR-sequenced participants, respectively. Overall results and qualifications from the work: The vaccine-associated CD4 TCRs covered the entire spike protein, and the dominant responses fell in regions 160-218 and 743-854. Reportedly, almost half of the unique spike-specific TCRs recognized epitopes lying outside the regions that are mutated in the B.1.351 and B.1.1.7 variants. Participants were mostly white British and included more females than males, and it was suggested by the authors that clonal diversity may have been underestimated. The 56-69-year group was small, and its depth increase did not reach significance, likely because of low power. After two AZD1222 doses, both the breadth and the depth of spike-specific TCRs were significantly higher than at day 0 and than in MenACWY recipients. Only 5 to 7 AZD1222 recipients were SARS-CoV-2 seropositive at baseline, limiting conclusions about previously exposed vaccinees. Because no samples from the day 14 peak response were available, repertoires could be characterized only after the peak T cell response.

Relative to germline, V is 4 bases shorter and J is 4 bases shorter, with 15 bases between their ends. CDR1 and CDR2 are drawn from the germline V gene: SGHRS, YFSETQ. The CDR3 runs 15 residues from the cysteine to the phenylalanine. The entry retains the CDR3 DNA only, 45 bases that are in frame from base 1. The CDR3 regions of human TCRbeta chains were subjected to immunosequencing. Per the source publication's procedure: Repertoire TCRs were checked for matches against a reference library of SARS-CoV-2-specific TCRs that had been generated using the MIRA antigen-specificity platform. Breadth was defined as the fraction of unique TCRs that were SARS-CoV-2-associated, and depth was defined as the fraction of total T cells that were SARS-CoV-2-associated. Each spike-specific TCR was assigned to its reactive spike region and to a CD4 or CD8 class using the MIRA data. Log10-transformed breadth and depth values were compared by one-way ANOVA with Sidak's multiple comparisons tests. Not all clones reach the TCRdb copy of this immuneACCESS table, which keeps in-frame sequences only. Checked studies attribute under half of the gap to unresolved V genes and leave the rest unexplained. Clonal size and the V and J genes are those of that table, whereas D and trimming came from the DNA. Present in this sample are about 150,000 clones, about 87% of which were seen just once. Together, the top ten hold roughly 2% of the sample.

The sample's time point label, decoded: baseline before first vaccination. Vaccinee samples came from UK trials COV001 and COV002, including a single-blind randomized controlled phase 2/3 trial of AZD1222 (ChAdOx1 nCoV-19) in healthy adults. For TCRbeta chain sequencing, PBMC samples from trial participants were taken at day 0 and at day 28 after the second dose. The receptor chain draws on TRBV5-1 and TRBJ1-5, and perhaps TRBD1 as D gene, on 6 matching bases. The sample here was peripheral blood, taken on day 0 of AZD1222 vaccination. The source of this sequence is an adult in good health. For the CDR3, the sequence is CASSLSGTLNQPQHF. At the DNA level, the sequence is TGCGCCAGCAGCCTGAGTGGGACACTGAATCAGCCCCAGCATTTT.